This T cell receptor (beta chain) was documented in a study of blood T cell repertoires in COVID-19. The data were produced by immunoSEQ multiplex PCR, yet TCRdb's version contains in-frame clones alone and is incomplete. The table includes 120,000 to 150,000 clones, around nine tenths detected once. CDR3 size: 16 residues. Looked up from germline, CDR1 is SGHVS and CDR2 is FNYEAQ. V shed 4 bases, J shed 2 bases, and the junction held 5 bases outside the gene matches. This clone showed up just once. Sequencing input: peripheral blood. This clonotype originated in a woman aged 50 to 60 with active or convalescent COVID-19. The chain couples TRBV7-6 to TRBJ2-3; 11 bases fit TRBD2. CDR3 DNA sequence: TGTGCCAGCAGCTCGGGACTAGCGGACCTCACAGATACGCAGTATTTT. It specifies CASSSGLADLTDTQYF.